This T cell receptor beta chain stems from a study of shared clonotypes between healthy human individuals. This clone was counted a few times. Its specificity is unknown. Once extracted for a subset, genomic DNA was divided evenly among several immunoSEQ plates. Original handling: There were no quality scores in the junction-only immunoSEQ sequences, so filtering differed. The method was immunoSEQ multiplex PCR; TCRdb's version includes in-frame clones alone and lacks a portion of them. V, J and clone size reflect that table, while D and trimming were determined from the DNA. The sample records 950,000 to 1,100,000 clones, around 75% being singletons. Regarding the study as a whole: Shared clonotypes: approximately 5.3% naive CD4, under 4% naive CD8, roughly 2.2% memory CD4, approximately 0.37% memory CD8.

This clonotype was sampled from a man between 18 and 35 years old in good health. Source material: memory CD4+ T cells sorted from blood. Subset denoted: CD45RA-negative fraction.

CDR3 nucleotides: TGCGCCAGCAGCCGGGCGGGCTTGAATTCACCCCTCCACTTT. This codes for CASSRAGLNSPLHF. The rearrangement joins TRBV5-1 to TRBJ1-6; no firm D call. The CDR3 is 14 residues long. Trimming took 4 bases from V and 7 from J, leaving 12 bases between them. Germline V CDR1 and CDR2: SGHRS, YFSETQ.